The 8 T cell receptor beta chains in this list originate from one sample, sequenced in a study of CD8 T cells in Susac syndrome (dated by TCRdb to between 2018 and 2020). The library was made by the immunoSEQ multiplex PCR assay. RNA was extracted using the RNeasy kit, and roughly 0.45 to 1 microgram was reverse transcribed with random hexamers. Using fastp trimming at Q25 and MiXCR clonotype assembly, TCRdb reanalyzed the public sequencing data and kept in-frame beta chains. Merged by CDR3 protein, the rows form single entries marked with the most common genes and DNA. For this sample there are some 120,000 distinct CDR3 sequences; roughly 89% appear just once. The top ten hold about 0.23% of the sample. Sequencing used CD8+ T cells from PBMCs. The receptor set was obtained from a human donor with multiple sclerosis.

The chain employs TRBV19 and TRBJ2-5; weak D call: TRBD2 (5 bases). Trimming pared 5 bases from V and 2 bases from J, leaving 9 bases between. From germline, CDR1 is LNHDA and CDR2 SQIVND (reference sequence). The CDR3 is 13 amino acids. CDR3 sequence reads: CASSPGIQETQYF. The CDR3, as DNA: TGTGCCAGTAGTCCGGGGATACAAGAGACCCAGTACTTC.

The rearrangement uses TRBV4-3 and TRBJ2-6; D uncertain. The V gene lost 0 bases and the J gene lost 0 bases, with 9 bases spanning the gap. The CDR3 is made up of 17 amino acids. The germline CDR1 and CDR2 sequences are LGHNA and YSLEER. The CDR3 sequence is CASSQDRRSSGANVLTF. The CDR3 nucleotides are TGCGCCAGCAGCCAAGATCGGCGGAGCTCTGGGGCCAACGTCCTGACTTTC.

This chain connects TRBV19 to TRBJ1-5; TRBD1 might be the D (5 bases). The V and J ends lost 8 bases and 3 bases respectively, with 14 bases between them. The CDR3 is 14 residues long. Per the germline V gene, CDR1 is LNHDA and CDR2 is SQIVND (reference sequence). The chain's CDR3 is CASDPGPINQPQHF. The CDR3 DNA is TGTGCCAGTGACCCAGGGCCGATCAATCAGCCCCAGCATTTT.

CDR3 sequence (DNA): TGTGCCAGCAGCTCAGCGGGAGGAGGATCAGATACGCAGTATTTT. Its translation: CASSSAGGGSDTQYF. The rearrangement uses TRBV6-1 and TRBJ2-3, with 9 bases identical to TRBD2. The junction had 8 bases not matched to a gene; V was cut back by 6 bases and J by 4 bases. Germline V CDR1 and CDR2: MNHNS, SASEGT. The CDR3 runs to 15 residues.

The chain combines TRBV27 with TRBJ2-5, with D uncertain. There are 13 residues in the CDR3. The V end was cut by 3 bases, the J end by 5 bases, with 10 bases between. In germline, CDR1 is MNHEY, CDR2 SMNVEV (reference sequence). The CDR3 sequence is CASSFSPGETQYF. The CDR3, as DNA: TGTGCCAGCAGTTTCTCCCCCGGGGAGACCCAGTACTTC.

The CDR3 nucleotides are TGCAGCGTTGAAGACCTAAGAGGGGGGTCTTACGAGCAGTACTTC. Translated: CSVEDLRGGSYEQYF. The chain combines TRBV29-1 with TRBJ2-7; D is possibly TRBD1 or TRBD2 (6 bases each). The CDR3 runs to 15 residues. CDR1 and CDR2 (germline): SQVTM, ANQGSEA. Trimming cost V 0 bases and J 4 bases, with 16 bases left between them.

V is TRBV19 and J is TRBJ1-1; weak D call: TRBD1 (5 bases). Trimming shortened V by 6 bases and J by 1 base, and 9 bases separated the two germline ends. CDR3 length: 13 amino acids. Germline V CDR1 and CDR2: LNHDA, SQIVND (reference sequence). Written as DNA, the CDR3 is TGTGCCAGTAGCCGCGACAGGAACACTGAAGCTTTCTTT. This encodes CASSRDRNTEAFF.

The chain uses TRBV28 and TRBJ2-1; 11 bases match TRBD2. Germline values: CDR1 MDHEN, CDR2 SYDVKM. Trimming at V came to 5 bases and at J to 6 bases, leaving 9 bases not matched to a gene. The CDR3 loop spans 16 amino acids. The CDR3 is CASSPYGTSGVNEQFF. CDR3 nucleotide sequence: TGTGCCAGCAGTCCCTACGGGACTAGCGGAGTCAATGAGCAGTTCTTC. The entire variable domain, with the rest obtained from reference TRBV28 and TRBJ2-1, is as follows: DVKVTQSSRYLVKRTGEKVFLECVQDMDHENMFWYRQDPGLGLRLIYFSYDVKMKEKGDIPEGYSVSREKKERFSLILESASTNQTSMYLCASSPYGTSGVNEQFFGPGTRLTVL.